The 30 T cell receptor beta chains given below trace back to one sample, sequenced in a study of blood T cell repertoires in COVID-19. Assay used: immunoSEQ multiplex PCR; TCRdb lists only in-frame clones, some missing. Of around 330,000 clones in the sample, approximately 91% were seen once. The sequenced sample consisted of PBMCs or T cells enriched from blood (not recorded which). These receptors all stem from a man aged 55 to 69 who had recovered from COVID-19.

This clone was recorded only once. The chain links TRBV25-1 to TRBJ1-1; perhaps TRBD1 as D (6 bases). The V gene lost 4 bases and the J gene lost 0 bases, with 15 bases spanning the gap. The CDR3 totals 16 residues. CDR1 MGHDK and CDR2 SYGVNS come from the germline V gene. The CDR3 loop is CASSGTGPPMNTEAFF. Written as DNA, the CDR3 is TGTGCCAGCAGTGGAACAGGGCCACCCATGAACACTGAAGCTTTCTTT.

This chain joins TRBV3-1 (or the pseudogene TRBV3-2) and TRBJ1-6; 8 bases match TRBD1. Germline CDR1 is LGHDT and CDR2 is YNNKEL (reference sequence). The V gene end was trimmed by 2 bases and the J gene end by 10 bases; junction bases not matched to a gene: 10. The CDR3 loop spans 16 amino acids. CDR3 bases: TGTGCCAGCAGCCAAACCCCCGGGACAGGACCCTCACCCCTCCACTTT. Translating gives CASSQTPGTGPSPLHF.

The chain recombines TRBV29-1 with TRBJ2-1; 7 positions agree with TRBD2. This CDR3 is built from 14 residues. Trimming removed 5 bases from V and 1 base from J; junction bases left unmatched: 5. Germline assignment: CDR1 SQVTM and CDR2 ANQGSEA. DNA of the CDR3: TGCAGCGTTCGGCCGGGAGGATCCTACAATGAGCAGTTCTTC. This gives the protein CSVRPGGSYNEQFF.

The chain recombines TRBV19 with TRBJ2-7; 15 bases map to TRBD2. Trimming removed 6 bases from V and 0 bases from J; junction bases left unmatched: 12. CDR1 and CDR2 from the germline V gene are LNHDA and SQIVND (reference sequence). The CDR3 contains 19 residues. The CDR3 bases are TGTGCCAGTAGACCGGCCGGGACTAGCGGGAGGTATAACTCCTACGAGCAGTACTTC. It codes for CASRPAGTSGRYNSYEQYF.

The chain has TRBV5-1 and TRBJ2-1; TRBD2 aligns across 9 bases. V dropped 6 bases and J dropped 4; count of bases not matched to a gene: 8. This CDR3 spans 15 amino acids. Germline V gene sequence: CDR1 SGHRS, CDR2 YFSETQ. CDR3 sequence reads: CASTDPTSGYNEQFF. The CDR3 DNA reads as TGCGCCAGCACCGACCCGACTAGCGGATACAATGAGCAGTTCTTC. The full variable domain, rest sourced from reference TRBV5-1 and TRBJ2-1, is KAGVTQTPRYLIKTRGQQVTLSCSPISGHRSVSWYQQTPGQGLQFLFEYFSETQRNKGNFPGRFSGRQFSNSRSEMNVSTLELGDSALYLCASTDPTSGYNEQFFGPGTRLTVL.

The gene calls are TRBV6-5 and TRBJ2-7; a possible D gene is TRBD1 (5 bases). With 5 bases removed from V and 6 bases from J, the gap between germline ends came to 14 bases. The germline V gene has CDR1 MNHEY and CDR2 SVGAGI. The CDR3 totals 13 residues. In nucleotides, the CDR3 is TGTGCCAGCAGTCCACCAGGGTTACGCGAGCAGTACTTC. Translation gives CASSPPGLREQYF.

V and J are TRBV19 and TRBJ2-7, with 8 nucleotides matching TRBD1. Looked up from germline, CDR1 is LNHDA and CDR2 is SQIVND (reference sequence). CDR3 length: 13 residues. V lost 3 bases, J lost 7 bases, and 5 bases stayed unmatched. Written as DNA, the CDR3 is TGTGCCAGTAGTATCCAGGGGGCAGGGGAGCAGTACTTC. As protein: CASSIQGAGEQYF.

This chain connects TRBV9 to TRBJ2-3; D call uncertain. Germline V lookup: CDR1 SGDLS, CDR2 YYNGEE. The CDR3 extends over 14 amino acids. The germline V and J ends were trimmed by 0 bases and 2 bases, with 7 bases remaining between them. The CDR3 sequence is CASSVAWATDTQYF. CDR3 nucleotide sequence: TGTGCCAGCAGCGTAGCGTGGGCCACAGATACGCAGTATTTT.

This clone was detected only once. V is TRBV5-4 and J is TRBJ2-2; 8 bases agree with TRBD2. After removal of 5 bases from V and 2 bases from J, the junction contained 2 bases not matched to a gene. This CDR3 contains 14 residues. Per germline, CDR1 SGHNT and CDR2 YYREEE (reference sequence). CDR3 DNA: TGTGCCAGCAGACTAGCGGCTAACACCGGGGAGCTGTTTTTT. This gives the protein CASRLAANTGELFF.

This sequence joins TRBV30 and TRBJ2-7; no reliable D call. V shed 2 bases and J shed 1 base, with 6 bases lying between them. Germline values: CDR1 GTSNPN, CDR2 SVGIG (reference sequence). The CDR3 totals 12 residues. The CDR3 protein is CAWSPTSYEQYF. The CDR3 DNA is TGTGCCTGGAGTCCGACTTCCTACGAGCAGTACTTC.

The genes are TRBV6-5 and TRBJ2-7; 8 bases align to TRBD1. Germline V gives CDR1 MNHEY, CDR2 SVGAGI. This CDR3 comprises 13 residues. J gave up 12 bases and V 5 bases, and 12 bases lay outside the gene matches. CDR3 DNA sequence: TGTGCCAGCAGTCGGGACAGGAGGGAGTTTCTGTACTTC. Translated: CASSRDRREFLYF.

This chain links TRBV4-1 with TRBJ2-7; D possibly corresponds to TRBD1 (5 bases). Germline V gene sequence: CDR1 MGHRA, CDR2 YSYEKL. V was shortened by 0 bases and J by 0 bases, with 9 bases between the two germline ends. CDR3 length: 15 residues. The CDR3 reads CASSQDRASSYEQYF. CDR3 DNA sequence: TGCGCCAGCAGCCAAGACAGGGCCTCCTCCTACGAGCAGTACTTC.

This clone was counted between two and nine times. The V and J genes are TRBV7-2 and TRBJ2-2; the match to TRBD1 covers 9 bases. V dropped 3 bases and J dropped 7; count of bases not matched to a gene: 6. Germline V gives CDR1 SGHTA, CDR2 FQGNSA. This CDR3 spans 15 amino acids. CDR3 sequence: CASSLTGGGVGELFF. The CDR3 bases are TGTGCCAGCAGCTTGACAGGGGGAGGGGTCGGGGAGCTGTTTTTT.

The V gene is TRBV27, the J gene TRBJ2-3; 8 bases line up with TRBD2. The J segment lost 5 bases and the V segment lost 4 bases, leaving 8 bases of the junction unmatched. The V gene's germline CDR1 is MNHEY and CDR2 SMNVEV (reference sequence). This CDR3 is built from 15 residues. The CDR3 bases are TGTGCCAGCAGTTACCTCGGGAGGGCCAAAGATACGCAGTATTTT. Translating it yields CASSYLGRAKDTQYF.

The chain carries TRBV7-9 and TRBJ2-1; TRBD2 aligns across 10 bases. V gave up 4 bases and J gave up 0 bases; unmatched junction bases: 12. From germline, CDR1 is SEHNR and CDR2 FQNEAQ (reference sequence). This CDR3 has 19 residues. The CDR3 sequence: CASSSVAGGRPNSYNEQFF. CDR3 DNA: TGTGCCAGCAGCTCAGTAGCGGGAGGTCGACCTAACTCCTACAATGAGCAGTTCTTC.

This chain connects TRBV7-9 to TRBJ1-2; possibly TRBD1 for D (5 bases). This CDR3 comprises 15 residues. CDR1 is SEHNR and CDR2 is FQNEAQ in the germline V gene (reference sequence). Trimming left V 4 bases short and J 3 bases short, with 15 bases between. CDR3 coding DNA: TGTGCCAGCAGCTCTCCGACAGAGGCTTACTATGGCTACACCTTC. Its translation is CASSSPTEAYYGYTF. Looking up the rest from reference TRBV7-9 and TRBJ1-2 gives the full variable domain: DTGVSQNPRHKITKRGQNVTFRCDPISEHNRLYWYRQTLGQGPEFLTYFQNEAQLEKSRLLSDRFSAERPKGSFSTLEIQRTEQGDSAMYLCASSSPTEAYYGYTFGSGTRLTVV.

In its sample, this clone was seen once. The V call is TRBV2, the J call TRBJ2-7; 12 bases map to TRBD2. Germline CDR1 SNHLY, CDR2 FYNNEI. This CDR3 has 14 residues. V was clipped by 4 bases and J by 5 bases; unmatched bases: 3. The CDR3 DNA reads as TGTGCCAGCAGTGCTAGCGGGAGGGCCGACGAGCAGTACTTC. Residues: CASSASGRADEQYF.

This chain joins TRBV6-6 and TRBJ2-1, with D possibly matching TRBD1 (6 bases). The CDR3 length is 16 residues. Trimming shortened V by 7 bases and J by 1 base, and 17 bases separated the two germline ends. From germline, CDR1 is MNHNY and CDR2 SVGAGI (reference sequence). For the CDR3, the DNA is TGTGCCAGCAACCAAAGGGGGACCCGGTCCTACAATGAGCAGTTCTTC. It codes for CASNQRGTRSYNEQFF.

V is TRBV5-4 and J is TRBJ2-3, with D hard to call. Trimming shortened V by 2 bases and J by 0 bases, and 10 bases separated the two germline ends. The CDR3 is 15 amino acids. The germline gives CDR1 SGHNT, CDR2 YYREEE (reference sequence). CDR3 sequence reads: CASSFQAASTDTQYF. The CDR3 DNA reads as TGTGCCAGCAGCTTCCAGGCCGCTAGCACAGATACGCAGTATTTT.

This clone occurred once. This sequence joins TRBV2 and TRBJ2-1; 12 nucleotides align to TRBD1. The CDR3 is 14 residues long. The ends lost 7 bases at V and 7 bases at J; junction bases unmatched: 5. Looked up from germline, CDR1 is SNHLY and CDR2 is FYNNEI. The CDR3 loop reads CASNRDRGLNEQFF. CDR3 sequence (DNA): TGTGCCAGCAACCGGGACAGGGGGCTTAATGAGCAGTTCTTC. The complete variable domain, with remaining parts taken from reference TRBV2 and TRBJ2-1, reads EPEVTQTPSHQVTQMGQEVILRCVPISNHLYFYWYRQILGQKVEFLVSFYNNEISEKSEIFDDQFSVERPDGSNFTLKIRSTKLEDSAMYFCASNRDRGLNEQFFGPGTRLTVL.

This chain uses TRBV5-6 with TRBJ2-1; 14 bases agree with TRBD2. In germline, CDR1 is SGHDT, CDR2 YYEEEE. The CDR3 sequence is 14 residues long. The V and J ends lost 5 bases and 11 bases, in that order; junction bases with no gene match: 6. CDR3: CASRGTSGSEQQFF. The CDR3 nucleotides read TGTGCCAGCAGAGGGACTAGCGGGAGTGAGCAGCAGTTCTTC.

The chain couples TRBV14 to TRBJ2-5, with 8 positions matching TRBD1. Trimming cost V 1 base and J 5 bases; bases outside gene matches: 9. The CDR3 runs to 16 residues. The germline CDR1 and CDR2 sequences are SGHDN and FVKESK. This CDR3 reads CASSQAPGQGEETQYF. The DNA of the CDR3 is TGTGCCAGCAGCCAAGCCCCCGGACAGGGTGAGGAGACCCAGTACTTC.

The rearrangement joins TRBV7-3 to TRBJ2-2, with a weak D call TRBD1 (6 bases). Trimming took 5 bases from V and 4 from J, leaving 11 bases between them. Per germline, CDR1 SGHTA and CDR2 FQGTGA. CDR3 length: 14 residues. The CDR3 DNA reads as TGTGCCAGCAGCCGGACAGCTGGCACCGGGGAGCTGTTTTTT. Translation gives CASSRTAGTGELFF.

V is TRBV5-1 and J is TRBJ1-6; 7 bases map to TRBD1. Germline V CDR1 and CDR2: SGHRS, YFSETQ. The CDR3 length is 14 residues. The V gene end was trimmed by 4 bases and the J gene end by 5 bases; junction bases not matched to a gene: 3. CDR3 sequence (DNA): TGCGCCAGCAGCGCTGACAGGGATAATTCACCCCTCCACTTT. This gives the protein CASSADRDNSPLHF.

The chain employs TRBV28 and TRBJ1-1, with TRBD1 matching 7 bases. The CDR3 runs to 14 residues. Looked up from germline, CDR1 is MDHEN and CDR2 is SYDVKM. The trim removed 7 bases at V and 1 base at J, leaving 6 bases unmatched. The CDR3 DNA reads TGTGCCAGCATCCCGGGACAGCAGAACACTGAAGCTTTCTTT. This codes for CASIPGQQNTEAFF.

V usage is TRBV3-1 (or the pseudogene TRBV3-2) and J usage is TRBJ1-1; a weak D match, TRBD1 (5 bases). CDR1 and CDR2 (germline): LGHDT, YNNKEL (reference sequence). CDR3 length: 15 residues. Trimming removed 7 bases at V and 0 bases at J, with 15 bases between. CDR3 nucleotides: TGTGCCAGCAAATCCGGGCGGACAATGAACACTGAAGCTTTCTTT. It codes for CASKSGRTMNTEAFF.

The CDR3 DNA reads TGTGCCAGCAGTTTCCTGGGACTAGCGGTCTCCTACAATGAGCAGTTCTTC. Its translation: CASSFLGLAVSYNEQFF. The V gene is TRBV27, the J gene TRBJ2-1; TRBD2 matches at 11 bases. This CDR3 has 17 amino acids. With 3 bases clipped from V and 0 bases from J, the junction kept 4 bases outside the gene matches. Germline lookup yields CDR1 MNHEY and CDR2 SMNVEV (reference sequence).

The chain links TRBV19 to TRBJ1-2, with 9 bases lining up with TRBD1. There are 16 residues in the CDR3. J was trimmed by 3 bases and V by 5 bases; bases with no gene match: 10. Germline V gene sequence: CDR1 LNHDA, CDR2 SQIVND (reference sequence). CDR3 bases: TGTGCCAGTAGTGCTTCCGGGACAGGGTTTTACTATGGCTACACCTTC. It codes for CASSASGTGFYYGYTF.

V gene TRBV3-1 (or the pseudogene TRBV3-2) combines with J gene TRBJ2-1, with D hard to call. Germline-derived CDR1 and CDR2 are LGHDT and YNNKEL (reference sequence). With 1 base removed from V and 1 base from J, the gap between germline ends came to 11 bases. This CDR3 contains 16 residues. CDR3 coding DNA: TGTGCCAGCAGCCAAGCGCCGGGTGGATCCTACAATGAGCAGTTCTTC. Translating it yields CASSQAPGGSYNEQFF.

The rearrangement links TRBV28 to TRBJ1-5, with D maybe TRBD1 (5 bases). Germline CDR1 is MDHEN and CDR2 is SYDVKM. This CDR3 has 13 residues. Trimming took off 8 bases at V and 3 bases at J, with 11 bases between the two ends. CDR3: CASYRQNNQPQHF. The CDR3 DNA is TGTGCCAGCTACAGACAGAACAATCAGCCCCAGCATTTT.